Listed below are T cell receptor beta chains from one sample, sequenced in a study of blood T cell repertoires in COVID-19. TCRdb's table, derived via immunoSEQ multiplex PCR, lists solely in-frame clones and lacks some. Of about 150,000 clones listed, roughly 80% are singletons. Material: peripheral blood. All receptors derive from a man aged 60-69 years with acute or convalescent COVID-19. Both conserved end residues are part of each CDR3. Each record gives: J gene, clone size, V gene, CDR3 protein. The size field is filled for only some rows; it gives once, few, many or a size class.

>TRBJ2-1|few|TRBV19
CASGKTSGRGNEQFF
>TRBJ1-1|.|TRBV7-2
CASSLGPGGQAFF
>TRBJ1-4|.|TRBV5-1
CASSSRGGEKLFF
>TRBJ2-5|.|TRBV7-9
CASSPGQGQETQYF
>TRBJ1-1|few|TRBV27
CACVGLVNTEAFF
>TRBJ1-5|.|TRBV24-1
CATSEDGLIQPQHF
>TRBJ1-2|few|TRBV18
CASSVTAFGRGYTF
>TRBJ2-3|.|TRBV29-1
CSVAPGQSTDTQYF
>TRBJ1-3|.|TRBV30
CAWSTYEGNTIYF
>TRBJ2-2|.|TRBV7-9
CASSLQGSGELFF
>TRBJ1-4|.|TRBV6-5
CASSPLEKLFF
>TRBJ1-3|.|TRBV5-8
CASSPGTGLYSGNTIYF
>TRBJ1-3|.|TRBV2
CASSELRLSDTGNTIYF
>TRBJ1-6|.|TRBV7-2
CASTPRQGWNSPLHF
>TRBJ2-7|.|TRBV28
CASRLGLAGYEQYF
>TRBJ2-5|few|TRBV3-1/TRBV3-2
CASSQAPRGTQYF
>TRBJ1-6|.|TRBV11-2
CASSPGGISNSPLHF
>TRBJ1-1|.|TRBV7-8
CASSPRTGNTEAFF